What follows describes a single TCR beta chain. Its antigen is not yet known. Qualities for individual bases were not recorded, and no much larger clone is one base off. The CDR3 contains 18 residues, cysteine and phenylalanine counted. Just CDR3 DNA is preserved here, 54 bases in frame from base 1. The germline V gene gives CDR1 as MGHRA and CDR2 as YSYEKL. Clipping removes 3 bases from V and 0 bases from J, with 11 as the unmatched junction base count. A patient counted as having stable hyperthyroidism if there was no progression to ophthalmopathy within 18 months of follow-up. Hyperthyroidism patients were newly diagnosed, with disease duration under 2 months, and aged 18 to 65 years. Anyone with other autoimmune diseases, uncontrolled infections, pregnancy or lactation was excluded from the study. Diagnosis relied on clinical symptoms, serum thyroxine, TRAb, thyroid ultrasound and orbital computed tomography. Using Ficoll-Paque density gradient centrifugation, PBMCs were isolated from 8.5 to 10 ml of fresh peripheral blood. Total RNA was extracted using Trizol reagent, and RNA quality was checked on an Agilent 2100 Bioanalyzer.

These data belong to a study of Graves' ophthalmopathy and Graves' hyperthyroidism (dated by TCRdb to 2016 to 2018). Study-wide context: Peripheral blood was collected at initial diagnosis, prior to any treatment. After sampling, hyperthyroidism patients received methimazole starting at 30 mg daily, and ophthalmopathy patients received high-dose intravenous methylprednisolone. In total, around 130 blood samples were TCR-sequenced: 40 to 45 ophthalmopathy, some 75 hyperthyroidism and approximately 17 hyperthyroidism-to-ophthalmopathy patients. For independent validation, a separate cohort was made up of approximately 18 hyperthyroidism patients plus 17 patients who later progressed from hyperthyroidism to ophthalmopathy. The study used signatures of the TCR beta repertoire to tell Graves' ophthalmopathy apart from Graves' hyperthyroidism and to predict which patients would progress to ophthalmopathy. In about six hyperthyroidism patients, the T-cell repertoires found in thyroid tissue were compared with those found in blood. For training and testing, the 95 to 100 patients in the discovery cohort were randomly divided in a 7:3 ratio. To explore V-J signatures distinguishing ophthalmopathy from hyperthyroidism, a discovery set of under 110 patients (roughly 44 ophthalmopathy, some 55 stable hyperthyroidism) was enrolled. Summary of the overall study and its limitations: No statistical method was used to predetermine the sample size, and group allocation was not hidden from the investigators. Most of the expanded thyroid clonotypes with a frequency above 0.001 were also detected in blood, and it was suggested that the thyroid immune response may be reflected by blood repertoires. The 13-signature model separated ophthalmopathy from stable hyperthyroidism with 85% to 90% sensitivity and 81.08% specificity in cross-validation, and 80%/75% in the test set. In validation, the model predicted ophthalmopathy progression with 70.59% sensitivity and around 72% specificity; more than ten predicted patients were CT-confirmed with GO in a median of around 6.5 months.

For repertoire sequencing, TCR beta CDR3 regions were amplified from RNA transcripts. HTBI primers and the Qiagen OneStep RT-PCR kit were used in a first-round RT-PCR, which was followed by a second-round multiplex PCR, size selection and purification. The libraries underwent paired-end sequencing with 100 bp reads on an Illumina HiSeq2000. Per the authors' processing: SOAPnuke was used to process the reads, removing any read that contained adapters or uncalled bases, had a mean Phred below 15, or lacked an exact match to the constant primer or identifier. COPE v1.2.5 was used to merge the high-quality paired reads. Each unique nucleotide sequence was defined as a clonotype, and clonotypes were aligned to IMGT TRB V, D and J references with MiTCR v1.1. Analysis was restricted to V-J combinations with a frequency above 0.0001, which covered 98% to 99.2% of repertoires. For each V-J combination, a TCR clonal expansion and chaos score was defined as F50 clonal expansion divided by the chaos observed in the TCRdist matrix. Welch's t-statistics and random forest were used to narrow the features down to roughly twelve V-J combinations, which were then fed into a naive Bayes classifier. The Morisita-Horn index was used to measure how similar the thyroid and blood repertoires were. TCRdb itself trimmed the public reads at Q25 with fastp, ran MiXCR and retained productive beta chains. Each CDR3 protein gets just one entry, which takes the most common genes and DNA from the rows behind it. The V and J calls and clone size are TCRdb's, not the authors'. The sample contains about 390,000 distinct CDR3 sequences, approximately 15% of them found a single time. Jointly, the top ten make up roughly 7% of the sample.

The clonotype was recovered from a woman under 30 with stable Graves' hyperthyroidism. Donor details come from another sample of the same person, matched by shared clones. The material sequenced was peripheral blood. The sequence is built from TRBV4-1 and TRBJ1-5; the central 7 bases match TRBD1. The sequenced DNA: TGCGCCAGCAGCCATGCTCGGGACAGTACCTATAGCAATCAGCCCCAGCATTTT. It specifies CASSHARDSTYSNQPQHF.